The 27 T cell receptor beta chains presented below share a single source sample, sequenced in a study of Ad26.COV2.S vaccination and SARS-CoV-2 variants (TCRdb year 2021). Taken with the paper, the label for treatment or condition translates to: 19 received Ad26.COV2.S at low or high dose, single or two shots; about 5 received placebo; per-sample allocation not given. For vaccine and placebo recipients, repertoires were sequenced using samples collected on day 63 after the first injection. Libraries were made using the immunoSEQ multiplex PCR assay. TCRdb took this table from immuneACCESS and kept in-frame rearrangements with V and J called. Such tables lack part of the clones; where checked against another copy, unresolved V genes explain under half of the gap, and the rest is unexplained. In all, the sample holds 350,000 to 450,000 clones, and approximately 83% of those were seen once. Just under 7.5% of the sample lies in the top ten.

Source: peripheral blood, taken in a trial of Ad26.COV2.S vaccine versus placebo. These receptors all stem from a person between 18 and 60 years old who received the Ad26.COV2.S COVID-19 vaccine or a placebo.

This chain uses TRBV6-4 with TRBJ2-3, with TRBD2 as a possible D gene (6 bases). The V and J ends lost 5 bases and 3 bases respectively, with 12 bases between them. The germline V gene has CDR1 MRHNA and CDR2 SNTAGT. The CDR3 is made up of 14 amino acids. Written as DNA, the CDR3 is TGTGCCAGCAGTTTAATGGGGGGAACAGATACGCAGTATTTT. It specifies CASSLMGGTDTQYF.

Notes on this clone: The same CDR3 also results from other DNA sequences found in this sample. The V and J genes are TRBV18 and TRBJ2-5; D possibly matches TRBD1 or TRBD2 (5 bases each). V lost 5 bases and J 1 base, leaving 8 bases between the germline ends. Per the germline V gene, CDR1 is KGHSH and CDR2 is LQKENI. The CDR3 length is 13 residues. CDR3 sequence: CASSSGLQETQYF. In DNA form, the CDR3 reads TGTGCCAGCTCATCGGGGCTCCAAGAGACCCAGTACTTC.

This chain uses TRBV7-9 with TRBJ2-2, with TRBD2 matching 11 bases. CDR1 is SEHNR, CDR2 FQNEAQ, per germline (reference sequence). V lost 5 bases to trimming and J lost 1 base; unmatched junction nucleotides: 3. The CDR3 runs to 16 residues. CDR3 region: CASSPTSGVNTGELFF. DNA of the CDR3: TGTGCCAGCAGCCCGACTAGCGGGGTGAACACCGGGGAGCTGTTTTTT.

At least ten counts were recorded for this clone. The junction departs from the called germline gene at one end, perhaps through a read error. The chain joins TRBV27 to TRBJ2-5; D not resolved. CDR3 length: 15 residues. The germline V gene encodes CDR1 MNHEY and CDR2 SMNVEV (reference sequence). In DNA form, the CDR3 reads TGTGCCAGCAGTTTATCGGGCAGGCGCCAACAGACCCAGTACTTC. Translation gives CASSLSGRRQQTQYF.

This clone was counted between two and nine times. V usage is TRBV4-1 and J usage is TRBJ2-7; 12 bases are shared with TRBD2. CDR3 length: 15 amino acids. The germline CDR1 and CDR2 sequences are MGHRA and YSYEKL. V dropped 2 bases and J dropped 4; count of bases not matched to a gene: 3. CDR3 in amino acids: CASSQRTSGDYEQYF. The CDR3 coding sequence is TGCGCCAGCAGCCAACGGACTAGCGGGGATTACGAGCAGTACTTC.

V usage is TRBV2 and J usage is TRBJ1-3; D is uncertain. The germline V gene encodes CDR1 SNHLY and CDR2 FYNNEI. There are 14 residues in the CDR3. Trimming left V 4 bases short and J 4 bases short, with 11 bases between. In DNA, the CDR3 is TGTGCCAGCAGTGGAGCCGCCCCGGGAAACACCATATATTTT. Its protein is CASSGAAPGNTIYF.

With respect to this clone: One end of the junction does not line up with germline, which may come from a read error. The rearrangement joins TRBV9 to TRBJ2-7; D is uncertain. The germline V gene has CDR1 SGDLS and CDR2 YYNGEE. This CDR3 region has 15 residues. Here the CDR3 DNA reads TGTGCCAGCAGCGTCTCGGGCCTACCCCCCTATGAGCAGTACTTC. Its protein is CASSVSGLPPYEQYF.

The genes are TRBV7-2 and TRBJ2-7, with D unresolved. V lost 1 base, J lost 0 bases, and 10 bases lay in between. Germline V gene sequence: CDR1 SGHTA, CDR2 FQGNSA. CDR3 size: 15 residues. The CDR3 nucleotides are TGTGCCAGCAGCTTAGTAGGCGTCTACTCCTACGAGCAGTACTTC. It translates to CASSLVGVYSYEQYF.

This clone is medium-sized within its sample. The chain employs TRBV30 and TRBJ1-2; no reliable D call. The CDR3 runs to 12 residues. Germline CDR1 is GTSNPN and CDR2 is SVGIG (reference sequence). Trimming pared 4 bases from V and 8 bases from J, leaving 14 bases between. CDR3 sequence: CAWTEDGNGYTF. In nucleotides, the CDR3 is TGTGCCTGGACCGAGGATGGCAACGGCTACACCTTC. The whole variable domain, filled in from reference TRBV30 and TRBJ1-2, reads SQTIHQWPATLVQPVGSPLSLECTVEGTSNPNLYWYRQAAGRGLQLLFYSVGIGQISSEVPQNLSASRPQDRQFILSSKKLLLSDSGFYLCAWTEDGNGYTFGSGTRLTVV.

CDR3 nucleotides: TGCGCCAGCAGCAACCGACAGGGGAGCTCCTATAATTCACCCCTCCACTTT. This translates into CASSNRQGSSYNSPLHF. V usage is TRBV5-1 and J usage is TRBJ1-6; 8 bases line up with TRBD1. Germline lookup yields CDR1 SGHRS and CDR2 YFSETQ. The CDR3 covers 17 residues. Losses at the gene ends were 4 bases for V and 0 bases for J; bases not matched to a gene: 6.

V and J are TRBV6-5 and TRBJ1-4, with D unclear. Germline lookup yields CDR1 MNHEY and CDR2 SVGAGI. Trimming cost V 5 bases and J 8 bases, with 12 bases left between them. CDR3 size: 13 residues. The CDR3 DNA reads as TGTGCCAGCAGTCGCGTGCCGGGGGAAAAACTGTTTTTT. Translated, it gives CASSRVPGEKLFF.

The CDR3 DNA reads as TGCGCCAGCAGCCACTCGACAGTTTACTCCTACAATGAGCAGTTCTTC. It yields the protein CASSHSTVYSYNEQFF. J is TRBJ2-1 and V is TRBV5-1, with a weak D call TRBD1 (5 bases). V lost 4 bases, J lost 0 bases, and 14 bases lay in between. Germline V gives CDR1 SGHRS, CDR2 YFSETQ. There are 16 residues in the CDR3.

V and J are TRBV27 and TRBJ2-7; 7 bases align to TRBD1. Per germline, CDR1 MNHEY and CDR2 SMNVEV (reference sequence). Trimming cost V 5 bases and J 0 bases; bases outside gene matches: 4. CDR3 length: 14 residues. CDR3 sequence reads: CASSPGQTSYEQYF. The CDR3 DNA reads as TGTGCCAGCAGTCCGGGACAGACCTCCTACGAGCAGTACTTC.

The chain joins TRBV7-9 to TRBJ2-7; maybe TRBD2 (5 bases). Germline CDR1 SEHNR, CDR2 FQNEAQ (reference sequence). V gave up 5 bases and J gave up 2 bases, with 13 bases separating them. This CDR3 spans 14 amino acids. CDR3 DNA sequence: TGTGCCAGCAGCGCGGACTTCTCTGCCTACGAGCAGTACTTC. Its translation is CASSADFSAYEQYF.

This chain joins TRBV5-1 and TRBJ2-7, with a weak D call TRBD2 (6 bases). The CDR3 is 15 residues long. The germline V and J ends were trimmed by 4 bases and 4 bases, with 18 bases remaining between them. Germline lookup yields CDR1 SGHRS and CDR2 YFSETQ. DNA for the CDR3: TGCGCCAGCAGCCCGGGGACCGGGGGTCTGTACGAGCAGTACTTC. Translating it yields CASSPGTGGLYEQYF.

V usage is TRBV11-2 and J usage is TRBJ2-3, with TRBD2 identical over 9 bases. Germline V gene data show CDR1 as SGHAT and CDR2 as FQNNGV. Trimming removed 3 bases from V and 1 base from J; junction bases left unmatched: 5. CDR3 length: 16 amino acids. The CDR3 bases are TGTGCCAGCAGCTTCAGCGGGGGGATTGGCACAGATACGCAGTATTTT. Its protein is CASSFSGGIGTDTQYF.

Here the CDR3 reads CASSQLTGAGTDTQYF. In DNA form, the CDR3 reads TGTGCCAGCAGCCAGCTTACAGGGGCGGGCACAGATACGCAGTATTTT. The chain has TRBV11-3 and TRBJ2-3, with 7 bases matching TRBD1. The V gene's germline CDR1 is SGHNT and CDR2 YENEEA. V dropped 5 bases and J dropped 1; count of bases not matched to a gene: 9. The CDR3 length is 16 residues.

The chain links TRBV7-2 to TRBJ2-5, with 10 bases fitting TRBD2. Trimming at V came to 0 bases and at J to 6 bases, leaving 7 bases not matched to a gene. CDR3 length: 16 amino acids. Germline CDR1 is SGHTA and CDR2 is FQGNSA. CDR3 in DNA: TGTGCCAGCAGCTTAGCGTCTTCAGCGGGGGGGAAGACCCAGTACTTC. This sequence encodes CASSLASSAGGKTQYF.

The chain employs TRBV5-5 and TRBJ2-3; D call uncertain. V was cut by 2 bases and J by 3 bases, with 10 bases left in between. Germline-derived CDR1 and CDR2 are SGHKS and YYEKEE (reference sequence). The CDR3 extends over 14 amino acids. Here the CDR3 reads CASSLNPSTDTQYF. CDR3 DNA sequence: TGTGCCAGCAGCTTAAACCCTAGTACAGATACGCAGTATTTT. The entire variable domain, with the rest obtained from reference TRBV5-5 and TRBJ2-3, is as follows: DAGVTQSPTHLIKTRGQQVTLRCSPISGHKSVSWYQQVLGQGPQFIFQYYEKEERGRGNFPDRFSARQFPNYSSELNVNALLLGDSALYLCASSLNPSTDTQYFGPGTRLTVL.

This clone occurred a few times. The rearrangement joins TRBV5-4 to TRBJ1-2; D perhaps matches TRBD1 (6 bases). The V and J ends lost 6 bases and 6 bases respectively, with 15 bases between them. CDR1 is SGHNT, CDR2 YYREEE, per germline (reference sequence). This CDR3 region has 13 residues. The CDR3 bases are TGTGCCAGCACAGACGGGGGGCGGAATGGCTACACCTTC. Its protein product is CASTDGGRNGYTF.

Points on this clone: The sample contains more than one DNA sequence encoding this CDR3. The rearrangement uses TRBV19 and TRBJ2-5; a possible D gene is TRBD1 (6 bases). The V gene's germline CDR1 is LNHDA and CDR2 SQIVND (reference sequence). V was shortened by 8 bases and J by 5 bases, with 18 bases between the two germline ends. The CDR3 sequence is 14 residues long. CDR3 region: CASRAGVGRETQYF. DNA of the CDR3: TGTGCCAGTCGGGCAGGGGTGGGGCGGGAGACCCAGTACTTC.

This clone occurred many times. V and J are TRBV6-2 or TRBV6-3 and TRBJ2-1, with TRBD1 as a possible D gene (5 bases). Germline V gene lookup returns CDR1 MNHEY and CDR2 SVGEGT. The CDR3 sequence is 13 residues long. V dropped 6 bases and J dropped 10 bases, with 16 bases sitting between them. CDR3: CASSRLGVREQFF. DNA for the CDR3: TGTGCCAGCAGCCGCCTAGGGGTAAGGGAGCAGTTCTTC.

The chain carries TRBV7-9 and TRBJ1-1; TRBD1 agrees at 8 bases. V lost 6 bases and J lost 6; bases outside the gene matches: 9. Germline CDR1 and CDR2: SEHNR and FQNEAQ (reference sequence). The CDR3 extends over 14 amino acids. CDR3: CASRLRQGSAEAFF. The CDR3 DNA follows: TGTGCCAGCAGATTGCGACAGGGGAGCGCTGAAGCTTTCTTT.

CDR3 in DNA: TGTGCCACCAGCAGAGTGAATACCCCAGAGGGTGGCTACACCTTC. This sequence encodes CATSRVNTPEGGYTF. This chain uses TRBV15 with TRBJ1-2; D unresolved. The CDR3 contains 15 residues. Germline V gene lookup returns CDR1 LNHNV and CDR2 YYDKDF (reference sequence). Trimming shortened V by 1 base and J by 7 bases, and 16 bases separated the two germline ends.

J is TRBJ2-5 and V is TRBV7-7; 12 positions match TRBD1. Germline V gene sequence: CDR1 SSHAT, CDR2 FNYEAQ (reference sequence). The V segment lost 5 bases and the J segment 4 bases; nucleotides outside the gene matches: 8. The CDR3 sequence is 16 residues long. The CDR3 bases are TGTGCCAGCAGCCCCGGGACAGGGGGCGCGGGAGAGACCCAGTACTTC. Encoded protein: CASSPGTGGAGETQYF. Combining the CDR3 with reference TRBV7-7 and TRBJ2-5 gives the whole variable domain GAGVSQSPRYKVTKRGQDVTLRCDPISSHATLYWYQQALGQGPEFLTYFNYEAQPDKSGLPSDRFSAERPEGSISTLTIQRTEQRDSAMYRCASSPGTGGAGETQYFGPGTRLLVL.

This chain uses TRBV5-1 with TRBJ2-1; TRBD2 matches 8 bases. The CDR3 sequence is 14 residues long. Germline CDR1 and CDR2: SGHRS and YFSETQ. V lost 4 bases, J lost 10 bases, and 10 bases stayed unmatched. The CDR3 DNA sequence: TGCGCCAGCAGCGGGGAGGGAGCGGGGGACGAGCAGTTCTTC. It yields the protein CASSGEGAGDEQFF.

The chain employs TRBV4-1 and TRBJ2-7; D is uncertain. Germline CDR1 and CDR2: MGHRA and YSYEKL. The CDR3 consists of 13 residues. Trimming left V 5 bases short and J 8 bases short, with 16 bases between. This chain's CDR3 is CASSSITLEKQYF. The CDR3 nucleotides are TGCGCCAGCAGCTCGATAACTTTAGAAAAGCAGTACTTC.